This note documents a single T cell receptor beta chain sequence. The entry originates in a study of CD8 T cells in Susac syndrome. Trimming shortened V by 3 bases and J by 3 bases, and 18 bases separated the two germline ends. CDR3 length: 17 amino acids. Germline CDR1 is WSHSY and CDR2 is SAAADI. With random hexamers, reverse transcription was performed on about 0.45 to 1 ug of RNA. Via MiXCR, TCRdb re-called the immunoSEQ multiplex PCR reads, giving one row per CDR3 protein. This table holds some 300,000 distinct CDR3 sequences, about 88% found once. The chain links TRBV10-2 to TRBJ1-5; D is unclear. The specimen was CD8+ T cells from PBMCs. The TCR comes from a human donor with multiple sclerosis. The CDR3 sequence is CASSDFSRMGYNQPQHF. The CDR3 DNA is TGCGCCAGCAGTGATTTTTCCCGCATGGGGTACAATCAGCCCCAGCATTTT.